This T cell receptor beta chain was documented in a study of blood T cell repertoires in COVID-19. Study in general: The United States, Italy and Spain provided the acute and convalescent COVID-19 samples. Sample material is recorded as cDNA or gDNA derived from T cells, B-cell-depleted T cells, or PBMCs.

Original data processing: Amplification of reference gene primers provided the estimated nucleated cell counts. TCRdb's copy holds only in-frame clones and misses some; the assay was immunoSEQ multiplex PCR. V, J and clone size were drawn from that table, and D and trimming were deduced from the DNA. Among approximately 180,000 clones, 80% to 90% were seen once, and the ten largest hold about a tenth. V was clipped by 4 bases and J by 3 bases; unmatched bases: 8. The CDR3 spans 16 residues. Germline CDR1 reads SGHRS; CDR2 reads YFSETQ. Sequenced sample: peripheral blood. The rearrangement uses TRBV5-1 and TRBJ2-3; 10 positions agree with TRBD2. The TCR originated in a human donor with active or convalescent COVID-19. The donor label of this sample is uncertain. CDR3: CASSPYGAGGTDTQYF. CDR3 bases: TGCGCCAGCAGCCCTTACGGAGCGGGGGGGACAGATACGCAGTATTTT.